The clone carrying this T cell receptor beta chain was seen just once. Antigen: not known. Profiling relied on immunoSEQ multiplex PCR, and the TCRdb table lists in-frame clones only, not all of them. The sample comprises some 110,000 clones, approximately 90% of which are singletons, and about 7.1% rests with the top ten. This entry is derived from a study of T cell responses to AZD1222 COVID-19 vaccine. The study pooled second doses at about 4 or about 12 weeks. This CDR3 region has 16 residues. The germline V and J ends were trimmed by 1 base and 2 bases, with 15 bases remaining between them. Germline-derived CDR1 and CDR2 are LGHNT and FRNRAP. Whole-study results and caveats: Just a handful of people given AZD1222 tested seropositive at baseline. It should be noted that donors were predominantly white British and more often female, and clonal diversity was possibly underestimated. Nearly half of the spike-specific TCRs reportedly recognize variant regions that carry no mutations.

Specimen: peripheral blood, collected 28 days after the second AZD1222 dose. This TCR was sampled from an adult who received the AZD1222 COVID-19 vaccine. This chain uses TRBV12-5 with TRBJ2-7; D assignment may be TRBD1 or TRBD2 (6 bases each). Here the CDR3 reads CASGLDRRRDTYEQYF. The CDR3 DNA follows: TGTGCTAGTGGTTTGGACCGGCGGAGGGACACCTACGAGCAGTACTTC. Filled out from reference TRBV12-5 and TRBJ2-7, the complete variable domain reads DARVTQTPRHKVTEMGQEVTMRCQPILGHNTVFWYRQTMMQGLELLAYFRNRAPLDDSGMPKDRFSAEMPDATLATLKIQPSEPRDSAVYFCASGLDRRRDTYEQYFGPGTRLTVT.